This T cell receptor (beta chain) was sequenced in a study of blood T cell repertoires in COVID-19. Study context: Sample material is recorded as cDNA or gDNA derived from T cells, B-cell-depleted T cells, or PBMCs.

Enrollment of patients from Seattle took place during active infection, with longitudinal follow-up. V lost 5 bases and J 0 bases, leaving 8 bases between the germline ends. From germline, CDR1 is SEHNR and CDR2 FQNEAQ (reference sequence). CDR3 size: 13 residues. In the authors' methods: Amplification from reference gene primers served as the basis for estimated nucleated cell counts. Using immunoSEQ multiplex PCR, the repertoire was profiled, and TCRdb retains in-frame clones only, with some absent. The V and J calls and the clone size are those of that table, but D and trimming were determined from the DNA. This sample yields some 300,000 clones, of which approximately 90% are seen a single time; roughly 6.1% belongs to the top ten.

The chain employs TRBV7-9 and TRBJ2-7; possibly TRBD1 for D (5 bases). The specimen was peripheral blood. The receptor comes from a woman between 50 and 59 years old with COVID-19, enrolled during active disease. CDR3 DNA: TGTGCCAGCAGCCGAGACAGCTCCTACGAGCAGTACTTC. It codes for CASSRDSSYEQYF.